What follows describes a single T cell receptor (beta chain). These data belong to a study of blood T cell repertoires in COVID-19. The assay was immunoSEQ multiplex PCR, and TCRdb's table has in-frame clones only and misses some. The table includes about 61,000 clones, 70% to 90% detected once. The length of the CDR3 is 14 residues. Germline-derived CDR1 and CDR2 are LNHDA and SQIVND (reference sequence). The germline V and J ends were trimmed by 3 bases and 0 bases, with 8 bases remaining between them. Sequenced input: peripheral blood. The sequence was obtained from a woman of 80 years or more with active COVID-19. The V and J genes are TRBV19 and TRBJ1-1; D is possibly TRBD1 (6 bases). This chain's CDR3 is CASSIGQMNTEAFF. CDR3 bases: TGTGCCAGTAGTATCGGACAGATGAACACTGAAGCTTTCTTT.